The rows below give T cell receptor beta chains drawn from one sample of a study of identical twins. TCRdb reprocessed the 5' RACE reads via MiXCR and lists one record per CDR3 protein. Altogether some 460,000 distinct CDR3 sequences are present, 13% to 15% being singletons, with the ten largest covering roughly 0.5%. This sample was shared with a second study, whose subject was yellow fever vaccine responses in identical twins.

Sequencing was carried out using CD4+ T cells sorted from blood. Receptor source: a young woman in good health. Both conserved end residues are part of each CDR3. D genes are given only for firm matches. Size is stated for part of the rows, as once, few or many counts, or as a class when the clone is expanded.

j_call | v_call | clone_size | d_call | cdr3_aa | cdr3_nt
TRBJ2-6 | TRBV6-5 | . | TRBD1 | CASSYGTGVFSGANVLTF | TGTGCCAGCAGTTACGGGACAGGGGTCTTCTCTGGGGCCAACGTCCTGACTTTC
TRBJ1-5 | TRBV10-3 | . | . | CAISELGQAQPQHF | TGTGCCATCAGTGAGTTGGGGCAGGCCCAGCCCCAGCATTTT
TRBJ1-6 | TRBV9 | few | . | CASSVEVSHNSPLHF | TGTGCCAGCAGCGTAGAGGTCAGCCATAATTCACCCCTCCACTTT
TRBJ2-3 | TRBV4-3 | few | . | CASSQDERGWADTQYF | TGCGCCAGCAGCCAAGATGAGAGGGGGTGGGCAGATACGCAGTATTTT
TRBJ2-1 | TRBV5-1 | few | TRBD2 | CASSLRTSGDNEQFF | TGCGCCAGCAGCCTTCGGACTAGCGGGGACAATGAGCAGTTCTTC
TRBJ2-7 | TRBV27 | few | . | CASSLRYSRDRLYEQYF | TGTGCCAGCAGTTTACGGTATTCTCGGGACCGACTCTACGAGCAGTACTTC
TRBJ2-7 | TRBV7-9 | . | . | CASSLTLTYEQYF | TGTGCCAGCAGCTTAACTCTAACCTACGAGCAGTACTTC
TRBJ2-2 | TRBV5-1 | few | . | CASSLEGSFTGELFF | TGCGCCAGCAGCTTGGAAGGGAGCTTCACCGGGGAGCTGTTTTTT
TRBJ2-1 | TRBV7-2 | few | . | CASSAGSFYSEQFF | TGTGCCAGCAGCGCCGGAAGTTTTTATAGTGAGCAGTTCTTC
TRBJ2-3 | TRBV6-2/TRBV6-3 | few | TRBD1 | CASRPGGQGTDTQYF | TGTGCCAGCAGACCCGGCGGACAGGGGACAGATACGCAGTATTTT
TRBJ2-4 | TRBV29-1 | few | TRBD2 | CSVEVEAGGPLSIQYF | TGCAGCGTTGAAGTAGAAGCGGGAGGGCCGCTGTCCATTCAGTACTTC
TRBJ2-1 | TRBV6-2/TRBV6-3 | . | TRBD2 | CASSSGTSGRSGGNEQFF | TGTGCCAGCAGTAGCGGGACTAGCGGGAGGTCCGGGGGGAATGAGCAGTTCTTC
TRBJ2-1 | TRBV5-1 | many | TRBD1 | CASSLGTGSYNEQFF | TGCGCCAGCAGCTTGGGGACAGGGTCCTACAATGAGCAGTTCTTC
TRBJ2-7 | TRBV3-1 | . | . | CASTLQGGMGVEQYF | TGTGCCAGCACCCTTCAAGGCGGGATGGGGGTCGAGCAGTACTTC
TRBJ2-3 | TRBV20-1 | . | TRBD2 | CSAARGLAGATDTQYF | TGCAGTGCGGCACGAGGACTAGCGGGAGCTACAGATACGCAGTATTTT
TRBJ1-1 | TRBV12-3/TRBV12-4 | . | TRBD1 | CASRMSQGTEAFF | TGTGCCAGCAGGATGTCACAGGGGACTGAAGCTTTCTTT
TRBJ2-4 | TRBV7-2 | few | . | CASSANSDKNIQYF | TGTGCCAGCAGCGCCAATAGCGACAAAAACATTCAGTACTTC
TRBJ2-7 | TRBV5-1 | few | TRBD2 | CASSLVLAGGNEQYF | TGCGCCAGCAGCTTGGTCCTAGCGGGAGGGAACGAGCAGTACTTC
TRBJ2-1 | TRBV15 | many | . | CATSREGSSYNEQFF | TGTGCCACCAGCAGAGAGGGGAGCTCCTACAATGAGCAGTTCTTC
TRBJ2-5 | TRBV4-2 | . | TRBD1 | CASSLNSWTGAQETQYF | TGTGCCAGCAGCCTGAACTCTTGGACAGGGGCCCAAGAGACCCAGTACTTC
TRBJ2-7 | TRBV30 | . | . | CAWSVQGSYEQYF | TGTGCCTGGAGTGTGCAGGGATCCTACGAGCAGTACTTC
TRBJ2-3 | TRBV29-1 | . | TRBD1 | CSVDMSGGADTQYF | TGCAGCGTTGATATGTCAGGGGGCGCAGATACGCAGTATTTT
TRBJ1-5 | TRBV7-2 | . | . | CASSLAWAGSNQPQHF | TGTGCCAGCAGCTTAGCCTGGGCAGGTAGCAATCAGCCCCAGCATTTT
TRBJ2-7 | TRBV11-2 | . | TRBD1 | CASSLRPTGGTYEQYF | TGTGCCAGCAGCTTAAGACCGACAGGGGGGACTTACGAGCAGTACTTC
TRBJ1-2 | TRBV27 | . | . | CASSLEARTDYGYTF | TGTGCCAGCAGTTTAGAAGCTCGGACAGACTATGGCTACACCTTC
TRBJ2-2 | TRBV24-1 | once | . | CATSGGGWGTGELFF | TGTGCCACCAGTGGAGGCGGGTGGGGCACCGGGGAGCTGTTTTTT